The present T cell receptor (beta chain) was sequenced within a study of blood T cells in healthy people across ages. Study conclusions and caveats: CMV infection status of these donors was not known.

Primed by a sample-barcoded 5' primer and a J-beta primer mix, a second PCR proceeded for about 6 to 12 cycles. TCRdb passed the 5' RACE reads through MiXCR, listing each CDR3 protein once. This sample carries more than 800,000 distinct CDR3 sequences, 29% of them seen once, and the ten largest clones take approximately 15%. The table lists this clonotype with a count of one. The antigen is unknown. At one boundary the junction diverges from the germline segment, which might be a read error. Germline assignment: CDR1 GTSNPN and CDR2 SVGIG (reference sequence). The CDR3 length is 14 residues. The TCR sequence derives from a woman of 80 years or more in good health. The chain is built from TRBV30 and TRBJ2-6, with D possibly called TRBD1 or TRBD2 (5 bases each). The material sequenced was blood. In DNA, the CDR3 is TGTGCCTGGAGTAGGGATTCCGGGGCCAACGTCCGGACTTTC. Protein sequence: CAWSRDSGANVRTF.